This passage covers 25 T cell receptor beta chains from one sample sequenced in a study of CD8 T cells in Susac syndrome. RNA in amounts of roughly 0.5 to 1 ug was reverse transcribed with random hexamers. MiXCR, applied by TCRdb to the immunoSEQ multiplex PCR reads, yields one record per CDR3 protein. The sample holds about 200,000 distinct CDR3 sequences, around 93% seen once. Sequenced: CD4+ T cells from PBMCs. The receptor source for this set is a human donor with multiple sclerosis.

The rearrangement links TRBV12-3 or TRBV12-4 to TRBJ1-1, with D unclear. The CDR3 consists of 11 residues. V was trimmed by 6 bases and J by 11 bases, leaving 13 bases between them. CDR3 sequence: CASSLRREAFF. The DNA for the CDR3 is TGTGCCAGCAGCCTTAGACGGGAGGCTTTCTTT.

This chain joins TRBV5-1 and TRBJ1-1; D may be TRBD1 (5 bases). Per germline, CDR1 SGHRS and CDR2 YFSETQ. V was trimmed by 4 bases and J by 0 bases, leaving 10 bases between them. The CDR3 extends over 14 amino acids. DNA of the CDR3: TGCGCCAGCAGCCCGACAGTTTTGAACACTGAAGCTTTCTTT. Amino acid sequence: CASSPTVLNTEAFF.

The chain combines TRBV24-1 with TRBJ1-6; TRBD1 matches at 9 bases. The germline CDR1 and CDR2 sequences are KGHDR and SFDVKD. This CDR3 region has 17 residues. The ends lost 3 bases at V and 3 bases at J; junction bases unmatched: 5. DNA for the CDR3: TGTGCCACCAGTGATGACAGGGGGACGCTCTATAATTCACCCCTCCACTTT. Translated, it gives CATSDDRGTLYNSPLHF.

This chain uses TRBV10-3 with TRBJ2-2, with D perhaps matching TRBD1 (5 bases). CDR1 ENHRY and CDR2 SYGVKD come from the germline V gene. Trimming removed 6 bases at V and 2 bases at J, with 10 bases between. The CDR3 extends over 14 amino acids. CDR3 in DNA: TGTGCCATCAGAGCGACAGAAAACACCGGGGAGCTGTTTTTT. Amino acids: CAIRATENTGELFF.

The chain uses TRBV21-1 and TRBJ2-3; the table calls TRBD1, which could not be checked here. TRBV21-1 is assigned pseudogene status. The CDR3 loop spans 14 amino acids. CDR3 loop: CASNMEQGTDTQYF. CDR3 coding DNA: TGTGCCAGCAACATGGAACAGGGCACAGATACGCAGTATTTT.

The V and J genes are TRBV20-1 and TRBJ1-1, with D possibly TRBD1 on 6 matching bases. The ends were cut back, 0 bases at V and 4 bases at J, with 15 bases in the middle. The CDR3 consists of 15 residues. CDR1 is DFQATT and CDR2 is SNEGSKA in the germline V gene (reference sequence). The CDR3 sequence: CSARDPPGAATEAFF. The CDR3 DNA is TGCAGTGCTAGAGATCCCCCGGGGGCGGCCACTGAAGCTTTCTTT.

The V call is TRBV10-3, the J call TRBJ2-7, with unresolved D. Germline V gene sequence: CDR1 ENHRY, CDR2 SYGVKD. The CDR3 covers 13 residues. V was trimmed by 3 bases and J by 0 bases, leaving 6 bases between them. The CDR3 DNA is TGTGCCATCAGTGACAGAAGCTCCTACGAGCAGTACTTC. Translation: CAISDRSSYEQYF.

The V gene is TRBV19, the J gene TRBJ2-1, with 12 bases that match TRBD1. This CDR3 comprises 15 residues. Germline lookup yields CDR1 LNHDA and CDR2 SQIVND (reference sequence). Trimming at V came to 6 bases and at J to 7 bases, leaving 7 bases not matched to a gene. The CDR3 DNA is TGTGCCAGTAGGACACCGGGACAGGGGGCGAATGAGCAGTTCTTC. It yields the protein CASRTPGQGANEQFF.

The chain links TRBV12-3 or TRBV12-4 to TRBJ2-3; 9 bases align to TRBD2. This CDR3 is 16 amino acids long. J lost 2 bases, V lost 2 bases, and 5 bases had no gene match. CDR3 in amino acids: CASSLKRGVYTDTQYF. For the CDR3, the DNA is TGTGCCAGCAGTTTAAAGCGGGGGGTGTACACAGATACGCAGTATTTT.

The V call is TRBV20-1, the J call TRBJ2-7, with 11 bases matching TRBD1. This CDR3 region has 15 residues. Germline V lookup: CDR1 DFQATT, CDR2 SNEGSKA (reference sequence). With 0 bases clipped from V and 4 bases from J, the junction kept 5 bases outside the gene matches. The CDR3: CSARDAGQGVYEQYF. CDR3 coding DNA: TGCAGTGCTAGAGATGCGGGACAGGGGGTTTACGAGCAGTACTTC.

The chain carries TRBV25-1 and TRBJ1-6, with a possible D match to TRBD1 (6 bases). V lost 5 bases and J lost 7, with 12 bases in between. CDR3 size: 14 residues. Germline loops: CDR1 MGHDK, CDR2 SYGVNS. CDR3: CASSSQGLNSPLHF. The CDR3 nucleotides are TGTGCCAGCAGTTCCCAGGGGTTGAATTCACCCCTCCACTTT.

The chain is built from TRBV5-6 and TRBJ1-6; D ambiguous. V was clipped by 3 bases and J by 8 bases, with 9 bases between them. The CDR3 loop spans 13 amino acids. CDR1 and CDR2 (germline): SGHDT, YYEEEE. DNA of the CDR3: TGTGCCAGCAGCTCCAGATTTGATTCACCCCTCCACTTT. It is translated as CASSSRFDSPLHF.

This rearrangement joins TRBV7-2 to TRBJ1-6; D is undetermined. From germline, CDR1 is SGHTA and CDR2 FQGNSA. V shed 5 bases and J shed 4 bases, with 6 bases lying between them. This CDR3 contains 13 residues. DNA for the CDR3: TGTGCCAGCAGCCTCCAGTATAATTCACCCCTCCACTTT. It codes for CASSLQYNSPLHF.

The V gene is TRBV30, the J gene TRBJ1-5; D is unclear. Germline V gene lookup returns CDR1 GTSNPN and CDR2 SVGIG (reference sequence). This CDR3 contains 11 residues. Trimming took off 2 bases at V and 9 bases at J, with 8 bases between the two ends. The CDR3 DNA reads TGTGCCTGGAGTATGCTGGGGCCCCAGCATTTT. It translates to CAWSMLGPQHF.

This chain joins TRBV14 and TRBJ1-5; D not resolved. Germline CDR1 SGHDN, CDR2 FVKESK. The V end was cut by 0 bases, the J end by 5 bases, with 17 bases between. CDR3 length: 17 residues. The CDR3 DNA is TGTGCCAGCAGCCAAGATCTTTCTGGAGGCTCTGATCAGCCCCAGCATTTT. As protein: CASSQDLSGGSDQPQHF.

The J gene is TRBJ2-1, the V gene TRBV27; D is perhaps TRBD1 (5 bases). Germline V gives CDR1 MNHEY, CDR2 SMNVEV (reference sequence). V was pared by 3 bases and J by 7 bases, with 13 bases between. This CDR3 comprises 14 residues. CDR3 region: CASSLWGRVNEQFF. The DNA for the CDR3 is TGTGCCAGCAGTTTGTGGGGCAGGGTAAATGAGCAGTTCTTC.

CDR3 protein: CASSLRGAHEQYF. In DNA form, the CDR3 reads TGTGCCAGCAGTTTAAGGGGCGCCCACGAGCAGTACTTC. J is TRBJ2-7 and V is TRBV27, with a weak D call TRBD1 (5 bases). Trimming took 2 bases from V and 5 from J, leaving 10 bases between them. The CDR3 is 13 amino acids. Looked up from germline, CDR1 is MNHEY and CDR2 is SMNVEV (reference sequence).

The chain's CDR3 is CASSVVASRTDTQYF. The DNA of the CDR3 is TGTGCCAGCAGCGTAGTCGCCTCCCGCACAGATACGCAGTATTTT. This rearrangement joins TRBV9 to TRBJ2-3; D unresolved. Germline values: CDR1 SGDLS, CDR2 YYNGEE. The V and J ends lost 0 bases and 1 base respectively, with 9 bases between them. The CDR3 consists of 15 residues.

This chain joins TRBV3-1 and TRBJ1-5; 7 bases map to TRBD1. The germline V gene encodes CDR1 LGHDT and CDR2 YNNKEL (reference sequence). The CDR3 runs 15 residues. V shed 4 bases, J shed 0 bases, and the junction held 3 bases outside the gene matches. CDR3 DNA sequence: TGTGCCAGCAGCCTGGGACAGAATAGCAATCAGCCCCAGCATTTT. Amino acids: CASSLGQNSNQPQHF.

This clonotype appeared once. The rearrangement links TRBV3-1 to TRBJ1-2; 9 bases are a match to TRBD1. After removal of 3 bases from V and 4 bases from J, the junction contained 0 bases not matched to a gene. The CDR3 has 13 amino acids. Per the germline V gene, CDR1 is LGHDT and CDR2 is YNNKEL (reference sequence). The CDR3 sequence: CASSQGQGYGYTF. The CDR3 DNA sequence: TGTGCCAGCAGCCAGGGACAGGGCTATGGCTACACCTTC.

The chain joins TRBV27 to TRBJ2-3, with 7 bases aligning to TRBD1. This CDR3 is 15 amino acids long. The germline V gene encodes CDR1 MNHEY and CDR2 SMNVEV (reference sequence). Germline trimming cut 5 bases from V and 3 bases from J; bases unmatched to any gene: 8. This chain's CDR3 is CASSQQGLWTDTQYF. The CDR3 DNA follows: TGTGCCAGCAGTCAACAGGGGCTTTGGACAGATACGCAGTATTTT.

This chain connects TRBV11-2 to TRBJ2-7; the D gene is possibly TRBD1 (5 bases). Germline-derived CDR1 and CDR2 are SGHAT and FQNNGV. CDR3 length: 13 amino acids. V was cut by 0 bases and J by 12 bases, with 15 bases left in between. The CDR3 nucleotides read TGTGCCAGCAGCTTAGAAGAGGACACTAAGCGGTACTTC. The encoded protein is CASSLEEDTKRYF.

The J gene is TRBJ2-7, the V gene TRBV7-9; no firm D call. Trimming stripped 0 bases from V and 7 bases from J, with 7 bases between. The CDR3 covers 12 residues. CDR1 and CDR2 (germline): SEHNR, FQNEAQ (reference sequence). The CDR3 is CASSLASVEQYV. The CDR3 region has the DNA TGTGCCAGCAGCTTAGCTTCGGTAGAGCAGTACGTC.

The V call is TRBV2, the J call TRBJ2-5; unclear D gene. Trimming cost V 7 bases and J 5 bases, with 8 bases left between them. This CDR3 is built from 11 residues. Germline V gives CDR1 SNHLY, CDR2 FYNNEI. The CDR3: CASNDRETQYF. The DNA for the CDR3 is TGTGCCAGCAACGACCGCGAGACCCAGTACTTC.

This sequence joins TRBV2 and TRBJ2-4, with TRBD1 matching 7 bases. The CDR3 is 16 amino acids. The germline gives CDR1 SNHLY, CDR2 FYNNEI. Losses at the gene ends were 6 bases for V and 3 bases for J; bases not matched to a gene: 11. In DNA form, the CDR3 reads TGTGCCAGCAGATACGGGACAGCTCGGGTCAAAAACATTCAGTACTTC. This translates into CASRYGTARVKNIQYF.